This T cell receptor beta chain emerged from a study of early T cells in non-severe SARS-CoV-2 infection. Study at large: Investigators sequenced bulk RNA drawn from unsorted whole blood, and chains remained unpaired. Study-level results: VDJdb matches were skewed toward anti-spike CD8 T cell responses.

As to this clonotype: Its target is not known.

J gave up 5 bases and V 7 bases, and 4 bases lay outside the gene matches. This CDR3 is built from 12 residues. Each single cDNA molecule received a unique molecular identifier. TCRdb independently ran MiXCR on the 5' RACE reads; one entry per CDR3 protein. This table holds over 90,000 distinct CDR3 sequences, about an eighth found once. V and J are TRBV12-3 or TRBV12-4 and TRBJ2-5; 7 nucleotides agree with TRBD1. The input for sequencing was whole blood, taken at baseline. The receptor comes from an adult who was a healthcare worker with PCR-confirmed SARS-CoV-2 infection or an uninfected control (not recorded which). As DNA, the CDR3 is TGTGCCAGCACCAGGGGGTCGGAGACCCAGTACTTC. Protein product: CASTRGSETQYF.